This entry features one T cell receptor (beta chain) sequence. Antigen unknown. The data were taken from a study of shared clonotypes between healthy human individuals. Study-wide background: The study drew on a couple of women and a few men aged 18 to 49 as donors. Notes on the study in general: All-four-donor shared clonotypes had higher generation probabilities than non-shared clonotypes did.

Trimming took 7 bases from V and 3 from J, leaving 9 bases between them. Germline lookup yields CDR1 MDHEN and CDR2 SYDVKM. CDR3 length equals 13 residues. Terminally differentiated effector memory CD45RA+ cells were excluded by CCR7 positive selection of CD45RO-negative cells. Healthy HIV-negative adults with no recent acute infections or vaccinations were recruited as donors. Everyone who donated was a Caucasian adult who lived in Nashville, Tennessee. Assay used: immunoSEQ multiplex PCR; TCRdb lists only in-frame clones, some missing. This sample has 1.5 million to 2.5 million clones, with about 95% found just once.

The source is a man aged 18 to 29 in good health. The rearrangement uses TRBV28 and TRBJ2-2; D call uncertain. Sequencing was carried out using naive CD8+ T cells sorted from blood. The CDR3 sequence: CASNNRYTGELFF. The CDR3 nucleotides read TGTGCCAGCAATAACAGATACACCGGGGAGCTGTTTTTT.